This section outlines one T cell receptor beta chain sequence together with its context. Sequencing was performed with immunoSEQ multiplex PCR; in TCRdb, only in-frame clones are kept and a portion is missing. The table lists 50,000 to 75,000 clones, about 89% of them singletons, with 0.37% in the top ten. The data were taken from a study of OX40 agonist ivuxolimab in advanced cancers. Study as a whole: Every 2 weeks, patients got intravenous ivuxolimab at one of six dose levels (0.01-10 mg/kg). Three dose-escalation patients had partial responses: one with hepatocellular carcinoma and two with cutaneous melanoma.

Trimming shortened V by 8 bases and J by 8 bases, and 13 bases separated the two germline ends. Germline CDR1 and CDR2: MDHEN and SYDVKM. This CDR3 comprises 12 residues. Samples of blood were obtained at baseline, on cycle 4 day 1, and on cycle 7 day 1. The origin of this receptor is an adult with an advanced solid tumor such as melanoma, head and neck, liver or kidney cancer. The sequencing used CD4+ or CD8+ T cells sorted from blood, collected in a trial of the OX40 agonist ivuxolimab. The J gene is TRBJ2-4, the V gene TRBV28; D is unclear. This CDR3 is CASAPDGDIQYF. The CDR3 DNA reads TGTGCCAGCGCCCCGGACGGAGACATTCAGTACTTC.